The next 26 T cell receptor beta chains were all read from a single sample in a study of human T cells and chemical hapten exposure. MiXCR, applied by TCRdb to the RACE reads, yields one record per CDR3 protein. Among 360,000 or so distinct CDR3 sequences listed, nearly 6.5% were seen once. Time point: patch test 2, 6 weeks after DPC sensitization. The sample's treatment: therapeutic diphenylcyclopropenone sensitization with weekly scalp DPC. This sample comprised whole blood, obtained in connection with sensitization to the hapten diphenylcyclopropenone (DPC). The receptor set was obtained from a woman aged 18-35 years with alopecia areata. Some clones in this sample may be carry-over from other donors' samples.

This clonotype was detected a few times. The rearrangement uses TRBV20-1 and TRBJ1-1, with D perhaps TRBD1 (6 bases). There are 14 residues in the CDR3. The germline CDR1 and CDR2 sequences are DFQATT and SNEGSKA (reference sequence). Trimming removed 0 bases at V and 2 bases at J, with 10 bases between. The CDR3 DNA is TGCAGTGCTAGAGATCGGACAGTTAACACTGAAGCTTTCTTT. The encoded protein is CSARDRTVNTEAFF.

The table lists this clonotype with many counts. This rearrangement joins TRBV29-1 to TRBJ1-2, with D unresolved. Germline V lookup: CDR1 SQVTM, CDR2 ANQGSEA. The CDR3 is 12 amino acids. V lost 3 bases and J lost 5, with 10 bases in between. The CDR3 sequence: CSVEMGKYGYTF. CDR3 nucleotides: TGCAGCGTTGAGATGGGGAAGTATGGCTACACCTTC.

This clonotype has at least ten counts. The rearrangement joins TRBV10-3 to TRBJ1-1, with D possibly matching TRBD1 (5 bases). Trimming removed 11 bases at V and 0 bases at J, with 7 bases between. CDR1 is ENHRY, CDR2 SYGVKD, per germline. There are 11 residues in the CDR3. The CDR3 region has the DNA TGTGCCTCAGGGCTGAACACTGAAGCTTTCTTT. Protein product: CASGLNTEAFF.

Concerning this clonotype: One junction end disagrees with the germline gene, perhaps due to a read error. The V gene is TRBV10-3, the J gene TRBJ2-1; 15 bases are a match to TRBD2. This CDR3 spans 15 amino acids. CDR1 ENHRY and CDR2 SYGVKD come from the germline V gene. CDR3 nucleotides: TGTGCCATCAGTGACCCCGGGACTAGCGGGGGGCTAGGATACTTC. It codes for CAISDPGTSGGLGYF.

Only a few counts were recorded for this clonotype. The J gene is TRBJ2-2, the V gene TRBV6-2 or TRBV6-3; D unresolved. Germline V CDR1 and CDR2: MNHEY, SVGEGT. Trimming took off 2 bases at V and 5 bases at J, with 15 bases between the two ends. The CDR3 is made up of 16 amino acids. CDR3 amino acids: CASSYPGEVRTGELFF. The CDR3 region has the DNA TGTGCCAGCAGTTACCCGGGCGAAGTGCGGACCGGGGAGCTGTTTTTT.

This clonotype has ten or more counts. The chain couples TRBV4-3 to TRBJ2-3, with 11 bases aligning to TRBD2. Germline V gene lookup returns CDR1 LGHNA and CDR2 YSLEER. The CDR3 sequence is 16 residues long. The V segment lost 0 bases and the J segment 6 bases; nucleotides outside the gene matches: 5. CDR3 region: CASSQELAGGPDTQYF. The CDR3 DNA is TGCGCCAGCAGCCAAGAGTTAGCGGGGGGGCCCGATACGCAGTATTTT.

This clonotype was detected only a few times. The chain employs TRBV4-2 and TRBJ2-3, with D possibly matching TRBD1 (7 bases). Trimming removed 4 bases at V and 4 bases at J, with 18 bases between. The CDR3 consists of 16 residues. Germline lookup yields CDR1 LGHNA and CDR2 YNFKEQ. The CDR3 protein is CASSLGGETGADTQYF. CDR3 nucleotide sequence: TGTGCCAGCAGCCTGGGCGGGGAAACAGGGGCAGATACGCAGTATTTT.

This clonotype was observed a few times. V is TRBV9 and J is TRBJ1-2; TRBD1 agrees at 7 bases. V was pared by 3 bases and J by 6 bases, with 8 bases of the junction left unmatched. CDR3 length: 14 residues. The germline V gene has CDR1 SGDLS and CDR2 YYNGEE. CDR3 loop: CASSDTGAFDGYTF. The CDR3 nucleotides read TGTGCCAGCAGCGATACAGGGGCTTTTGATGGCTACACCTTC.

The CDR3 loop reads CASRDYSMTDTQYF. CDR3 bases: TGCGCCAGCAGGGACTATTCGATGACAGATACGCAGTATTTT. V gene TRBV5-1 combines with J gene TRBJ2-3, with D possibly TRBD2 on 6 matching bases. V was cut by 5 bases and J by 3 bases, with 13 bases left in between. The CDR3 has 14 residues. Germline-derived CDR1 and CDR2 are SGHRS and YFSETQ. The variable domain in full, completed from reference TRBV5-1 and TRBJ2-3, reads KAGVTQTPRYLIKTRGQQVTLSCSPISGHRSVSWYQQTPGQGLQFLFEYFSETQRNKGNFPGRFSGRQFSNSRSEMNVSTLELGDSALYLCASRDYSMTDTQYFGPGTRLTVL.

As concerns this clonotype: This may be a read error, as it is one base from a much larger clone. The chain combines TRBV5-1 with TRBJ1-6, with 8 positions matching TRBD1. CDR1 is SGHRS, CDR2 YFSETQ, per germline. The CDR3 contains 16 residues. CDR3 DNA: TGCGCCAGCAGCGCTACAGGGGGACGGTGGAGTTCATCCCTCCACTTT. It translates to CASSATGGRWSSSLHF.

This clonotype has more than one count but fewer than ten. The rearrangement links TRBV11-2 to TRBJ2-1, with D uncertain. With 5 bases removed from V and 0 bases from J, the gap between germline ends came to 14 bases. CDR3 length: 16 residues. The germline CDR1 and CDR2 sequences are SGHAT and FQNNGV. Written as DNA, the CDR3 is TGTGCCAGCAGCCCAGGCCCTAGTAGCTCCTACAATGAGCAGTTCTTC. It specifies CASSPGPSSSYNEQFF.

This clonotype appeared a few times. This sequence joins TRBV4-2 and TRBJ1-2; D remains unclear. The V gene's germline CDR1 is LGHNA and CDR2 YNFKEQ. Trimming cost V 0 bases and J 11 bases, with 16 bases left between them. The CDR3 is made up of 14 amino acids. The CDR3 sequence: CASSQEAETTAYTF. CDR3 DNA: TGTGCCAGCAGCCAAGAGGCGGAGACGACTGCATACACCTTC.

In its sample, this clonotype was seen many times. The V call is TRBV29-1, the J call TRBJ2-5, with D uncertain. Germline V gene data show CDR1 as SQVTM and CDR2 as ANQGSEA. V lost 7 bases and J lost 4, with 16 bases in between. This CDR3 contains 13 residues. The CDR3 bases are TGCAGCGCGGCTGAGGAACCTCCAGAGACCCAGTACTTC. Translation: CSAAEEPPETQYF. The variable domain in full, completed from reference TRBV29-1 and TRBJ2-5, reads SAVISQKPSRDICQRGTSLTIQCQVDSQVTMMFWYRQQPGQSLTLIATANQGSEATYESGFVIDKFPISRPNLTFSTLTVSNMSPEDSSIYLCSAAEEPPETQYFGPGTRLLVL.

The chain is built from TRBV28 and TRBJ1-2; D is uncertain. The length of the CDR3 is 12 residues. Germline CDR1 reads MDHEN; CDR2 reads SYDVKM. The V end was cut by 1 base, the J end by 8 bases, with 8 bases between. CDR3 bases: TGTGCCAGCAGTTTATATAATACAGGCTACACCTTC. As protein: CASSLYNTGYTF.

The chain has TRBV9 and TRBJ2-7; D remains ambiguous. The V gene's germline CDR1 is SGDLS and CDR2 YYNGEE. V lost 0 bases, J lost 0 bases, and 7 bases lay in between. CDR3 length equals 14 residues. The CDR3: CASSVGWSSYEQYF. CDR3 nucleotide sequence: TGTGCCAGCAGCGTAGGCTGGTCCTCCTACGAGCAGTACTTC.

This clonotype has only a few counts. V gene TRBV6-2 or TRBV6-3 combines with J gene TRBJ1-5; a possible D gene is TRBD1 (6 bases). V shed 4 bases and J shed 3 bases, with 16 bases lying between them. CDR3 length: 16 amino acids. The V gene's germline CDR1 is MNHEY and CDR2 SVGEGT. The chain's CDR3 is CASSSSQGGYNQPQHF. Written as DNA, the CDR3 is TGTGCCAGCAGTTCCTCACAGGGTGGATACAATCAGCCCCAGCATTTT.

This clonotype was found a few times. This chain links TRBV24-1 with TRBJ1-2; no clear D. Germline-derived CDR1 and CDR2 are KGHDR and SFDVKD. The CDR3 loop spans 13 amino acids. V was shortened by 3 bases and J by 8 bases, with 12 bases between the two germline ends. The CDR3 reads CATSDAERGGYTF. CDR3 in DNA: TGTGCCACCAGTGATGCGGAGAGAGGAGGCTACACCTTC.

This clonotype was observed a handful of times. CDR3 residues: CASSERDIGGHAKETQYF. The CDR3 DNA reads as TGTGCCAGCAGTGAGCGGGACATCGGGGGTCATGCTAAAGAGACCCAGTACTTC. This chain links TRBV6-1 with TRBJ2-5, with D perhaps TRBD1 or TRBD2 (6 bases each). From germline, CDR1 is MNHNS and CDR2 SASEGT. Trimming took off 3 bases at V and 3 bases at J, with 23 bases between the two ends. The CDR3 extends over 18 amino acids.

The rearrangement uses TRBV6-2 or TRBV6-3 and TRBJ2-7, with a possible D match to TRBD1 (5 bases). V shed 5 bases and J shed 5 bases, with 10 bases lying between them. Germline V lookup: CDR1 MNHEY, CDR2 SVGEGT. The CDR3 length is 12 residues. CDR3 sequence (DNA): TGTGCCAGCAGTAAGACCAGGGACGAGCAGTACTTC. Residues: CASSKTRDEQYF.

This clonotype was seen many times. The chain is built from TRBV18 and TRBJ2-1; D not resolved. This CDR3 contains 16 residues. Trimming shortened V by 1 base and J by 4 bases, and 14 bases separated the two germline ends. The V gene's germline CDR1 is KGHSH and CDR2 LQKENI. For the CDR3, the DNA is TGTGCCAGCTCACCACAGGGCCAAACGGGTTACAATGAGCAGTTCTTC. This gives the protein CASSPQGQTGYNEQFF. Combining the CDR3 with reference TRBV18 and TRBJ2-1 gives the whole variable domain NAGVMQNPRHLVRRRGQEARLRCSPMKGHSHVYWYRQLPEEGLKFMVYLQKENIIDESGMPKERFSAEFPKEGPSILRIQQVVRGDSAAYFCASSPQGQTGYNEQFFGPGTRLTVL.

This clonotype has a count of ten or more. This chain links TRBV5-5 with TRBJ2-2, with D possibly being TRBD1 or TRBD2 (5 bases each). The CDR3 totals 16 residues. Germline V lookup: CDR1 SGHKS, CDR2 YYEKEE (reference sequence). V was shortened by 4 bases and J by 1 base, with 14 bases between the two germline ends. For the CDR3, the DNA is TGTGCCAGCAGCCGGGACGGAAAACGGAACACCGGGGAGCTGTTTTTT. Protein product: CASSRDGKRNTGELFF. The full variable domain, with the rest looked up from reference TRBV5-5 and TRBJ2-2, is DAGVTQSPTHLIKTRGQQVTLRCSPISGHKSVSWYQQVLGQGPQFIFQYYEKEERGRGNFPDRFSARQFPNYSSELNVNALLLGDSALYLCASSRDGKRNTGELFFGEGSRLTVL.

This clonotype was picked up a small number of times. The rearrangement uses TRBV7-9 and TRBJ1-4; D possibly corresponds to TRBD1 (6 bases). The germline V and J ends were trimmed by 3 bases and 8 bases, with 10 bases remaining between them. There are 13 residues in the CDR3. Looked up from germline, CDR1 is SEHNR and CDR2 is FQNEAQ (reference sequence). The CDR3 spells CASSLGTREKLFF. The CDR3 DNA sequence: TGTGCCAGCAGCTTGGGGACACGAGAAAAACTGTTTTTT.

The chain is built from TRBV6-2 or TRBV6-3 and TRBJ2-5; TRBD2 agrees at 7 bases. Germline V gene data show CDR1 as MNHEY and CDR2 as SVGEGT. The CDR3 is made up of 13 amino acids. V was clipped by 8 bases and J by 7 bases; unmatched bases: 10. CDR3 protein: CASGRDYPGTQYF. CDR3 DNA sequence: TGTGCCAGCGGACGGGACTACCCCGGGACCCAGTACTTC.

This clonotype was seen repeatedly, ten times or more. V usage is TRBV29-1 and J usage is TRBJ1-1; TRBD1 matches 7 bases. Germline CDR1 is SQVTM and CDR2 is ANQGSEA. The CDR3 has 13 residues. V was pared by 4 bases and J by 5 bases, with 7 bases of the junction left unmatched. CDR3 residues: CSVGRQGRTEAFF. In nucleotides, the CDR3 is TGCAGCGTTGGCAGACAGGGTCGTACTGAAGCTTTCTTT.

This clonotype was seen many times. The chain joins TRBV12-3 or TRBV12-4 to TRBJ1-5, with D unclear. This CDR3 has 15 amino acids. With 1 base removed from V and 0 bases from J, the gap between germline ends came to 7 bases. CDR3 DNA: TGTGCCAGCAGTTTAGGAGGGCCTAGCAATCAGCCCCAGCATTTT. As protein: CASSLGGPSNQPQHF.

This clonotype was counted between two and nine times. CDR3 amino acids: CASSRDRGRHEQYF. The DNA of the CDR3 is TGTGCCAGCAGTCGGGACAGGGGGAGGCACGAGCAGTACTTC. The chain uses TRBV12-3 or TRBV12-4 and TRBJ2-7, with 11 bases identical to TRBD1. CDR3 size: 14 residues. Trimming at V came to 5 bases and at J to 5 bases, leaving 5 bases not matched to a gene.